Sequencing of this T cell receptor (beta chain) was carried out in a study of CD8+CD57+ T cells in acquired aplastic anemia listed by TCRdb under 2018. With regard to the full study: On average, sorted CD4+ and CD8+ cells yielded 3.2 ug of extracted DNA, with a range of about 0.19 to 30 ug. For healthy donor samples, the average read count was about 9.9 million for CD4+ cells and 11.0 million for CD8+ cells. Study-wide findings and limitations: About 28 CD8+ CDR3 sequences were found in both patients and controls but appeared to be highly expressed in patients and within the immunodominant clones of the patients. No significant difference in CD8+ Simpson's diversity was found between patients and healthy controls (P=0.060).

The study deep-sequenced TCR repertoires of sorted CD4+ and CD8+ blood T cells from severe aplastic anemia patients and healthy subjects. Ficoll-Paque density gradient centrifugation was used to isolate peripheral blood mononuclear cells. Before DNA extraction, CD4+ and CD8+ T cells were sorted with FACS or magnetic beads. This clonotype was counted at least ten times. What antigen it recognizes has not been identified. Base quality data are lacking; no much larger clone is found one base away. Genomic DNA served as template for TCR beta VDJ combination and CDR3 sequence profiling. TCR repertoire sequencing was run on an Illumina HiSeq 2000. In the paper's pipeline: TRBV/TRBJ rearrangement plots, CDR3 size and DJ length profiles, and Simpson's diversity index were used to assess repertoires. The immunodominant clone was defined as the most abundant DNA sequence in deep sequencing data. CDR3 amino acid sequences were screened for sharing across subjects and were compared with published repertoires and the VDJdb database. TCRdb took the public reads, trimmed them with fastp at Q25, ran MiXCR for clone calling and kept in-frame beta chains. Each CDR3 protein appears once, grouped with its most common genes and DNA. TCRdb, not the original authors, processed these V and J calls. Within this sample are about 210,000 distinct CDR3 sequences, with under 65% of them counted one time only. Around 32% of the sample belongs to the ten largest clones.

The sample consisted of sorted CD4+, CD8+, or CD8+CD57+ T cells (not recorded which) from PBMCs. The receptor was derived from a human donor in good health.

The CDR3 protein sequence reads: CASSFTNYGYTF. The sequence in DNA is TGTGCCAGCAGCTTTACTAACTATGGCTACACCTTC. The chain is assembled from TRBV6-5 and TRBJ1-2; the D gene lacks a confident call. From the germline V gene, CDR1 is MNHEY and CDR2 is SVGAGI. The CDR3 starts with the cysteine, ends with the phenylalanine, and has 12 residues. Only the CDR3 part of the read is kept: 36 bases, read in frame from the first base. V is pared back by 6 bases and J by 0 bases, with 5 bases lying between the germline termini.